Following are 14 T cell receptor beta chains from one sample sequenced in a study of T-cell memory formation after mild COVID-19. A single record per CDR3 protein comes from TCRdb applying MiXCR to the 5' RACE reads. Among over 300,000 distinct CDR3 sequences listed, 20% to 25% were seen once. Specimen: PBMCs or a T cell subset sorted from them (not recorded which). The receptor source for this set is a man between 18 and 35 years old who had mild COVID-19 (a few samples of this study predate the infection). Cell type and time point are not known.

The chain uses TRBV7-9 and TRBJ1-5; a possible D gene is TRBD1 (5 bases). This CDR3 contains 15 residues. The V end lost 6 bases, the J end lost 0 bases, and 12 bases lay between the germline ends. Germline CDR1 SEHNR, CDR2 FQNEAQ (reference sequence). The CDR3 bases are TGTGCCAGCAGTGTGTGGGGGGATAGCAATCAGCCCCAGCATTTT. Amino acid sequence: CASSVWGDSNQPQHF.

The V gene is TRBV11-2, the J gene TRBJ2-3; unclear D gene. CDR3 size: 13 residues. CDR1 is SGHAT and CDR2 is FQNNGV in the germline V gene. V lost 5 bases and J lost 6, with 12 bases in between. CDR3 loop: CASSPGQSDTQYF. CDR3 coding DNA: TGTGCCAGCAGCCCCGGCCAGTCGGATACGCAGTATTTT. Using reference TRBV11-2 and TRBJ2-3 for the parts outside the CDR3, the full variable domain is EAGVAQSPRYKIIEKRQSVAFWCNPISGHATLYWYQQILGQGPKLLIQFQNNGVVDDSQLPKDRFSAERLKGVDSTLKIQPAKLEDSAVYLCASSPGQSDTQYFGPGTRLTVL.

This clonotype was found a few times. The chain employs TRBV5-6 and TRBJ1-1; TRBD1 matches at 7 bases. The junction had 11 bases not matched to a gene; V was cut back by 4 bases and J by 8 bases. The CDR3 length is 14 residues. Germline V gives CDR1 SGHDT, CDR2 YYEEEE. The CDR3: CASSRRGTPGEAFF. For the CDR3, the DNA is TGTGCCAGCAGCCGCAGGGGGACTCCGGGAGAAGCTTTCTTT.

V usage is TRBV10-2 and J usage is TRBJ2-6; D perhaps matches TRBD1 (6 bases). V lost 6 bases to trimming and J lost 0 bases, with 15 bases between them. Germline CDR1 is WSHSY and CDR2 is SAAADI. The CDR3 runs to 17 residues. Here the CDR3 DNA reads TGCGCCAGCAGAGGGTGGGGACAAAGCTCTGGGGCCAACGTCCTGACTTTC. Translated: CASRGWGQSSGANVLTF.

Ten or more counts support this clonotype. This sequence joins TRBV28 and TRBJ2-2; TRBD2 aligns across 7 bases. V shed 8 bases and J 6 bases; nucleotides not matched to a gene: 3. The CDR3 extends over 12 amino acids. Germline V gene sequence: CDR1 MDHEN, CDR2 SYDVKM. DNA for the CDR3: TGTGCCAGCGGGGGGGGTGCCGGGGAGCTGTTTTTT. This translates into CASGGGAGELFF. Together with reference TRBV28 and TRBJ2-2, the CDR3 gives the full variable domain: DVKVTQSSRYLVKRTGEKVFLECVQDMDHENMFWYRQDPGLGLRLIYFSYDVKMKEKGDIPEGYSVSREKKERFSLILESASTNQTSMYLCASGGGAGELFFGEGSRLTVL.

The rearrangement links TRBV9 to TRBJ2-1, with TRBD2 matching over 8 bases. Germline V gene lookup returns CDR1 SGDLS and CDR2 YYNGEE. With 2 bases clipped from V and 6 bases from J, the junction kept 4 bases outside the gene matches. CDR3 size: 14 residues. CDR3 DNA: TGTGCCAGCAGCGTGGCGGGGGGCCGCAATGAGCAGTTCTTC. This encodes CASSVAGGRNEQFF.

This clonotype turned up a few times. The CDR3 DNA sequence: TGTGCCAGCAGCGCCCGGCCCACGGGAGATTCACCCCTCCACTTT. Its protein product is CASSARPTGDSPLHF. The chain links TRBV9 to TRBJ1-6; no firm D call. From germline, CDR1 is SGDLS and CDR2 YYNGEE. V shed 3 bases and J shed 8 bases, with 15 bases lying between them. The CDR3 is 15 amino acids.

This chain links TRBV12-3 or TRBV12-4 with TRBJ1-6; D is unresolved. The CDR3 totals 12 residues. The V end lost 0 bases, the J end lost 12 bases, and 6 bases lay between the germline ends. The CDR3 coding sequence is TGTGCCAGCAGTTTAGCGGATGAACCCCTCCACTTT. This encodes CASSLADEPLHF.

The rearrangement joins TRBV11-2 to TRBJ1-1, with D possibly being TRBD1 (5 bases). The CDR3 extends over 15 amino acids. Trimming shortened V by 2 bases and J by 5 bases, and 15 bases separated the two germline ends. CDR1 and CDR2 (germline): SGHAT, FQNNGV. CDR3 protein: CASSLLMEGRTEAFF. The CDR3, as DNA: TGTGCCAGCAGCTTACTCATGGAGGGACGAACTGAAGCTTTCTTT.

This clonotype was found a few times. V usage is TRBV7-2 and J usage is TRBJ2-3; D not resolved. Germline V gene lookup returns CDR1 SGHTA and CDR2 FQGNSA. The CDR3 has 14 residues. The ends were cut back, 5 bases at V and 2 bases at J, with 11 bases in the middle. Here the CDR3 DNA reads TGTGCCAGCAGCGTCGACTTTTACACAGATACGCAGTATTTT. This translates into CASSVDFYTDTQYF.

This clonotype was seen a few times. The CDR3, as DNA: TGTGCCAGCAGCTTAGCCAGGGGGCGTATCCTGAACACTGAAGCTTTCTTT. This encodes CASSLARGRILNTEAFF. The chain joins TRBV7-2 to TRBJ1-1, with 8 bases matching TRBD1. The CDR3 covers 17 residues. The germline V gene encodes CDR1 SGHTA and CDR2 FQGNSA. Losses at the gene ends were 0 bases for V and 0 bases for J; bases not matched to a gene: 6.

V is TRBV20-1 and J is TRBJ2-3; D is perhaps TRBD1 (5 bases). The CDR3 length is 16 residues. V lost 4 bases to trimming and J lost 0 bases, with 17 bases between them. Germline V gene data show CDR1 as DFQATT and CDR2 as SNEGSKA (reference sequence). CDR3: CSATTMGLGSTDTQYF. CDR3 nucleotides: TGCAGTGCTACCACGATGGGGCTGGGGAGCACAGATACGCAGTATTTT.

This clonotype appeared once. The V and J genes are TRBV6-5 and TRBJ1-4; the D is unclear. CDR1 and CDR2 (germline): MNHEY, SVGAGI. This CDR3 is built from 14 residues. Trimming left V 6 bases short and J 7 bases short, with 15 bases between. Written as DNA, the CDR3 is TGTGCCAGCAGGGGAGAAAGACGGGGTGAAAAACTGTTTTTT. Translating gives CASRGERRGEKLFF.

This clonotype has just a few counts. The CDR3 spells CASSFGGTYDEQFF. The CDR3 bases are TGTGCCAGCAGTTTTGGCGGGACATACGATGAGCAGTTCTTC. The chain employs TRBV12-3 or TRBV12-4 and TRBJ2-1, with D perhaps being TRBD1 or TRBD2 (6 bases each). V lost 3 bases and J 8 bases, leaving 14 bases between the germline ends. The CDR3 runs to 14 residues.